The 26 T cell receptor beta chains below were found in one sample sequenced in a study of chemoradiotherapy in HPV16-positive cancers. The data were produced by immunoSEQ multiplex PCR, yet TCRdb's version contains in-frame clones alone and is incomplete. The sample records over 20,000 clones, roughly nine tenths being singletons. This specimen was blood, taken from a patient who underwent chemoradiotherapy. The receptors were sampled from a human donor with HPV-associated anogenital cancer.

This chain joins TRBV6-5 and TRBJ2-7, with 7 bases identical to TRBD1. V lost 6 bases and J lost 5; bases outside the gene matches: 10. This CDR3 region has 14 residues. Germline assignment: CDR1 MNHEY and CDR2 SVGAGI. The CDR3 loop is CASSRDRVRDEQYF. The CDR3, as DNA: TGTGCCAGCAGCCGCGACAGGGTAAGGGACGAGCAGTACTTC.

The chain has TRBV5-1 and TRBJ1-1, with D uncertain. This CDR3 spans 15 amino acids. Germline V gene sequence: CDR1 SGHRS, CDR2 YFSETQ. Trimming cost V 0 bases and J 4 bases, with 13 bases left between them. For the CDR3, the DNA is TGCGCCAGCAGCTTGGAACGGGTGATCGGCACTGAAGCTTTCTTT. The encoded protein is CASSLERVIGTEAFF.

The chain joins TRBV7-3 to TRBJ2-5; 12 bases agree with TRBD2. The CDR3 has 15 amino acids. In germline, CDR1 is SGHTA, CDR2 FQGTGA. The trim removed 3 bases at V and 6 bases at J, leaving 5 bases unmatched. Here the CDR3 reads CASSLTSGSRQTQYF. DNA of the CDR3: TGTGCCAGCAGCTTGACTAGCGGGAGTCGGCAGACCCAGTACTTC. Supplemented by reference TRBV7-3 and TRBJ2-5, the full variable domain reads GAGVSQTPSNKVTEKGKYVELRCDPISGHTALYWYRQSLGQGPEFLIYFQGTGAADDSGLPNDRFFAVRPEGSVSTLKIQRTERGDSAVYLCASSLTSGSRQTQYFGPGTRLLVL.

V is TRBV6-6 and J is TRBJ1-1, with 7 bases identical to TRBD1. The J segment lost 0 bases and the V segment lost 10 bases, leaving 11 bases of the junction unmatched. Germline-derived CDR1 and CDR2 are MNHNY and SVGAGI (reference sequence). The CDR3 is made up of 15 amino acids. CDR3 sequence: CATVKPTGMNTEAFF. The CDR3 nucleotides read TGTGCCACCGTCAAACCGACAGGGATGAACACTGAAGCTTTCTTT.

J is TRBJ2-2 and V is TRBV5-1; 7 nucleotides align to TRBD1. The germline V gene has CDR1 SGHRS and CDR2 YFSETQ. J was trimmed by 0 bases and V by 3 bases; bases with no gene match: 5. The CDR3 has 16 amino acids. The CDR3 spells CASSSRQGPNTGELFF. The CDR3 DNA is TGCGCCAGCAGCTCGAGACAGGGCCCGAACACCGGGGAGCTGTTTTTT.

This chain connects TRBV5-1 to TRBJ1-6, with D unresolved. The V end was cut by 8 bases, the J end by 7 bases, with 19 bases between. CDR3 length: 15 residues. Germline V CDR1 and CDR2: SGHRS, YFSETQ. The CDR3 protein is CASRTSSDGNSPLHF. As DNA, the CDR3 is TGCGCCAGTAGGACGTCGAGTGATGGAAATTCACCCCTCCACTTT.

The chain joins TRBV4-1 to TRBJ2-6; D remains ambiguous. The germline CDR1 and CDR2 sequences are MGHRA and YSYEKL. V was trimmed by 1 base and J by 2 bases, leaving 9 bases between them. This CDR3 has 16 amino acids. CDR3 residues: CASSQVPGAGANVLTF. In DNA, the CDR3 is TGCGCCAGCAGCCAAGTCCCCGGAGCTGGGGCCAACGTCCTGACTTTC.

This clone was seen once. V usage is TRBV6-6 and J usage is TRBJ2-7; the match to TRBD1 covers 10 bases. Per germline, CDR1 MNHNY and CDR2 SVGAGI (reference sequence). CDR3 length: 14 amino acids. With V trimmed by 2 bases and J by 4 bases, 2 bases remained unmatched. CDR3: CASSYRDRGYEQYF. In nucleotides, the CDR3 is TGTGCCAGCAGTTACCGGGACAGGGGTTACGAGCAGTACTTC.

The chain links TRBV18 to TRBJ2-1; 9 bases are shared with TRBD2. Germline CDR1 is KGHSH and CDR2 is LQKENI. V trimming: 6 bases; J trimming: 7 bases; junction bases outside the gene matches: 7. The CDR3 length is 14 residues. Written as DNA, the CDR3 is TGTGCCAGCTCTCCGGCAGCGGGGGGAAATGAGCAGTTCTTC. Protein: CASSPAAGGNEQFF.

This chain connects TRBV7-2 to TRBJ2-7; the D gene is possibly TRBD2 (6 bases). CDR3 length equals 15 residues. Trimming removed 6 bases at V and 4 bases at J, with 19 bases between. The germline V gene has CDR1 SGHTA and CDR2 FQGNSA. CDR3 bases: TGTGCCAGCAGGCGTGACGGGGGTCTCTCGTACGAGCAGTACTTC. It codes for CASRRDGGLSYEQYF.

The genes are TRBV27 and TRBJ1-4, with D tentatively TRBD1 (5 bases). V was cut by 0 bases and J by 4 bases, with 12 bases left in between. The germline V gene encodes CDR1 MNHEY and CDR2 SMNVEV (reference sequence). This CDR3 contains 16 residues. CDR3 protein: CASSLSIGQGNEKLFF. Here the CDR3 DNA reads TGTGCCAGCAGTTTATCGATTGGTCAGGGTAATGAAAAACTGTTTTTT.

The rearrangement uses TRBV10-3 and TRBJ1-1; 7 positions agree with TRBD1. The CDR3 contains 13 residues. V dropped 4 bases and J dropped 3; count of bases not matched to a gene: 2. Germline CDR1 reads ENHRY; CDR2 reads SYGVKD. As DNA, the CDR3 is TGTGCCATCAGTGGACAGGGTGACACTGAAGCTTTCTTT. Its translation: CAISGQGDTEAFF.

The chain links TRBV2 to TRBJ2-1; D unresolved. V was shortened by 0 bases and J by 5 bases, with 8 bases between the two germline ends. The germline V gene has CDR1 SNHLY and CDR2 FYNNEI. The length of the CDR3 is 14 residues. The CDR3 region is CASSEARNNNEQFF. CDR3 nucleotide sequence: TGTGCCAGCAGTGAAGCACGAAATAACAATGAGCAGTTCTTC. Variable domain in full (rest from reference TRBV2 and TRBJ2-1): EPEVTQTPSHQVTQMGQEVILRCVPISNHLYFYWYRQILGQKVEFLVSFYNNEISEKSEIFDDQFSVERPDGSNFTLKIRSTKLEDSAMYFCASSEARNNNEQFFGPGTRLTVL.

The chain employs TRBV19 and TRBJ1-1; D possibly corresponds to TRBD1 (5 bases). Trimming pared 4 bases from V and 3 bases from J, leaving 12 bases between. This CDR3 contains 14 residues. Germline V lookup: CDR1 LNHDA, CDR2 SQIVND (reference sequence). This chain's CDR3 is CASSTVDSYTEAFF. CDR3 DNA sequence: TGTGCCAGTAGTACCGTTGACAGTTACACTGAAGCTTTCTTT.

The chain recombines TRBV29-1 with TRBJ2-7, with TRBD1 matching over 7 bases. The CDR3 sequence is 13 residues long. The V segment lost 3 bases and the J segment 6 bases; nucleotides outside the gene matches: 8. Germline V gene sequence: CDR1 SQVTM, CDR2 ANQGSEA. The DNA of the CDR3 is TGCAGCGTTGATGAGCAGGGGGTCGGCGAGCAGTACTTC. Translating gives CSVDEQGVGEQYF.

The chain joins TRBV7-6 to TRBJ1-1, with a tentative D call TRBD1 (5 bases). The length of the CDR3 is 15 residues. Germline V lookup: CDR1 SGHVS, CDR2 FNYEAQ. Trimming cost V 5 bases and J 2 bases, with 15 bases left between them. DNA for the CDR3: TGTGCCAGCAGCCCAGGAGCAGGGCCCAACACTGAAGCTTTCTTT. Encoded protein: CASSPGAGPNTEAFF. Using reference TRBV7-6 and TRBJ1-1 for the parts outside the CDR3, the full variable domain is GAGVSQSPRYKVTKRGQDVALRCDPISGHVSLYWYRQALGQGPEFLTYFNYEAQQDKSGLPNDRFSAERPEGSISTLTIQRTEQRDSAMYRCASSPGAGPNTEAFFGQGTRLTVV.

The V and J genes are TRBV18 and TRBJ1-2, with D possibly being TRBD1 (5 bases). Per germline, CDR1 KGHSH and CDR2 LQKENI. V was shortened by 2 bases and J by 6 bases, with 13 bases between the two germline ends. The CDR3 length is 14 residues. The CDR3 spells CASSPIGQGDGYTF. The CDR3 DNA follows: TGTGCCAGCTCACCAATAGGGCAGGGCGATGGCTACACCTTC.

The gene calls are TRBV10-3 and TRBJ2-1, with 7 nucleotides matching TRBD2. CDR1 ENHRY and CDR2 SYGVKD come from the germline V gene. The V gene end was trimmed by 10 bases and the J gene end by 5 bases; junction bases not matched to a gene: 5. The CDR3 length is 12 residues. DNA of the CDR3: TGTGCCACCGGGAGGAGGGACAATGAGCAGTTCTTC. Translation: CATGRRDNEQFF.

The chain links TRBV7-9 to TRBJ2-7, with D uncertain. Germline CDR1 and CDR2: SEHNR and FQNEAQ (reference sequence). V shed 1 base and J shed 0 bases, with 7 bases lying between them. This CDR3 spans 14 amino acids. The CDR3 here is CASSLGGLSYEQYF. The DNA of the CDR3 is TGTGCCAGCAGCTTAGGTGGGCTCTCCTACGAGCAGTACTTC.

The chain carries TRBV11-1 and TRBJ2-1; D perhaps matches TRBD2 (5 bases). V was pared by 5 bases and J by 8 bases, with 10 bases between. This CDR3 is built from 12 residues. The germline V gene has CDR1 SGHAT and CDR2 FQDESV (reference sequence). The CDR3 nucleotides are TGTGCCAGCAGCCCCCTAGCCTATGAGCAGTTCTTC. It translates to CASSPLAYEQFF.

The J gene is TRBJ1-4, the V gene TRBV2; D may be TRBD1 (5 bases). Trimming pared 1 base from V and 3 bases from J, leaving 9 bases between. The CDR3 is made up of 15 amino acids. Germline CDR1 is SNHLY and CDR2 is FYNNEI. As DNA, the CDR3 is TGTGCCAGCAGTGAAGGGGGACTTGCTAATGAAAAACTGTTTTTT. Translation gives CASSEGGLANEKLFF.

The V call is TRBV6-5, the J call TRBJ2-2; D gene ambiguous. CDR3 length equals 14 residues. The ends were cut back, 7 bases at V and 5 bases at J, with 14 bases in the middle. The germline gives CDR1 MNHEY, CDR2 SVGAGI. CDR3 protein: CASTPLTGTGELFF. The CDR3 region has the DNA TGTGCCAGCACGCCATTAACTGGGACCGGGGAGCTGTTTTTT.

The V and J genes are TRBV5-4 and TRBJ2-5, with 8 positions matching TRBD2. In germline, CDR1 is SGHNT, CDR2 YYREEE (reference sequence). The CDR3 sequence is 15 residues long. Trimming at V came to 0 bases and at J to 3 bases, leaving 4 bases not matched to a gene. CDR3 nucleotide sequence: TGTGCCAGCAGCTTGGAAGGGACTAGAAAAGAGACCCAGTACTTC. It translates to CASSLEGTRKETQYF.

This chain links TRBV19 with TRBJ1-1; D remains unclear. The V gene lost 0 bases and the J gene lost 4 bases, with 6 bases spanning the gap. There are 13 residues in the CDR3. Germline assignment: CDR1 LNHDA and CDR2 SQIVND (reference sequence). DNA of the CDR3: TGTGCCAGTAGTATAGATCTCCCCACTGAAGCTTTCTTT. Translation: CASSIDLPTEAFF.

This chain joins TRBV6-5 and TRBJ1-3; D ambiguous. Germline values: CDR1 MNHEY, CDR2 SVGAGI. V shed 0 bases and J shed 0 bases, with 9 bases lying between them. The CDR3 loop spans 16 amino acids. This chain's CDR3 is CASSYSGLDSGNTIYF. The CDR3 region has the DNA TGTGCCAGCAGTTACTCGGGCTTAGACTCTGGAAACACCATATATTTT.

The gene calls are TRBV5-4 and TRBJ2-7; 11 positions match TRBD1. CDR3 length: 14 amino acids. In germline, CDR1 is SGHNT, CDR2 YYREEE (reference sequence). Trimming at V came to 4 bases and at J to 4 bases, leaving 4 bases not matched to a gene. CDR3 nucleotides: TGTGCCAGCAGCACGGGACAGGGGGATTACGAGCAGTACTTC. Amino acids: CASSTGQGDYEQYF.